The 15 T cell receptor beta chains reported below all come from one sample, sequenced in a study of T-cell reconstitution after alpha-beta-depleted transplantation in children. Preparation of the TCRbeta library involved a method that used unique molecular identifiers. TCRdb called the PCR reads again in MiXCR, with one record for every CDR3 protein. The sample yields a few hundred thousand distinct CDR3 sequences, over 9% seen once. Sequences were derived from PBMCs from the stem cell graft donor, sampled from the stem cell graft. These receptors all come from a human donor who donated a stem cell graft to a child with acute lymphoblastic leukemia.

This clonotype was seen at least ten times. The J gene is TRBJ2-1, the V gene TRBV9; D ambiguous. Per the germline V gene, CDR1 is SGDLS and CDR2 is YYNGEE. The CDR3 is made up of 15 amino acids. V was cut by 0 bases and J by 0 bases, with 7 bases left in between. CDR3 in amino acids: CASSVGASSYNEQFF. CDR3 nucleotides: TGTGCCAGCAGCGTAGGGGCAAGCTCCTACAATGAGCAGTTCTTC.

The chain recombines TRBV5-1 with TRBJ2-1; 8 bases align to TRBD1. The length of the CDR3 is 15 residues. V trimming: 7 bases; J trimming: 6 bases; junction bases outside the gene matches: 12. Looked up from germline, CDR1 is SGHRS and CDR2 is YFSETQ. The CDR3, as DNA: TGCGCCAGCGGTGATCTCCGGGACAGGACCAATGAGCAGTTCTTC. This codes for CASGDLRDRTNEQFF.

The rearrangement joins TRBV15 to TRBJ2-5; D is possibly TRBD2 (6 bases). The V gene lost 7 bases and the J gene lost 3 bases, with 18 bases spanning the gap. Germline CDR1 is LNHNV and CDR2 is YYDKDF (reference sequence). This CDR3 region has 15 residues. CDR3 bases: TGTGCCACCACCCAGAGAGGTAGCGGCAAAGAGACCCAGTACTTC. Translated: CATTQRGSGKETQYF.

This clonotype has more than one count but fewer than ten. This chain uses TRBV20-1 with TRBJ2-3; TRBD2 agrees at 7 bases. The CDR3 spans 15 residues. J lost 2 bases, V lost 5 bases, and 10 bases had no gene match. Germline V lookup: CDR1 DFQATT, CDR2 SNEGSKA (reference sequence). CDR3: CSAGLAEVSTDTQYF. The CDR3 nucleotides are TGCAGTGCTGGGCTAGCGGAGGTTTCCACAGATACGCAGTATTTT.

CDR3 sequence: CASSSRSIGYTF. The CDR3 DNA reads as TGTGCCAGCAGCTCCCGCTCGATTGGCTACACCTTC. The chain links TRBV7-2 to TRBJ1-2; D remains ambiguous. CDR3 length equals 12 residues. Trimming cost V 4 bases and J 7 bases, with 10 bases left between them. CDR1 SGHTA and CDR2 FQGNSA come from the germline V gene.

This clonotype was counted only a few times. This sequence joins TRBV28 and TRBJ2-5; TRBD1 is a possible D gene (5 bases). V lost 4 bases and J lost 2, with 8 bases in between. The germline V gene encodes CDR1 MDHEN and CDR2 SYDVKM. CDR3 length: 13 amino acids. CDR3 in DNA: TGTGCCAGCAGTTGGGCAGGGCAAGAGACCCAGTACTTC. This encodes CASSWAGQETQYF.

The rearrangement uses TRBV12-3 or TRBV12-4 and TRBJ1-1; perhaps TRBD1 as D (6 bases). CDR3 length equals 12 residues. Trimming left V 6 bases short and J 11 bases short, with 16 bases between. The CDR3 DNA reads as TGTGCCAGCAGGTCGGACAGCCCTGGGGCTTTCTTT. Translating gives CASRSDSPGAFF.

This clonotype was detected ten times or more. The chain combines TRBV12-3 or TRBV12-4 with TRBJ2-2; TRBD2 is a possible D gene (5 bases). V lost 5 bases and J 8 bases, leaving 15 bases between the germline ends. The length of the CDR3 is 14 residues. CDR3 coding DNA: TGTGCCAGCAGTCCCGAGGGCCGGAGTGGGGAGCTGTTTTTT. Protein: CASSPEGRSGELFF.

The sample holds many counts of this clonotype. Here the CDR3 reads CSARLAGGRETQYF. The CDR3 bases are TGCAGTGCTAGACTAGCGGGAGGTCGGGAGACCCAGTACTTC. The genes are TRBV20-1 and TRBJ2-5, with 11 bases aligning to TRBD2. From germline, CDR1 is DFQATT and CDR2 SNEGSKA (reference sequence). Losses at the gene ends were 2 bases for V and 5 bases for J; bases not matched to a gene: 4. CDR3 size: 14 residues.

This clonotype was picked up a small number of times. The chain is built from TRBV5-1 and TRBJ2-7, with 12 nucleotides matching TRBD2. The CDR3 has 14 residues. V shed 0 bases, J shed 5 bases, and the junction held 0 bases outside the gene matches. Germline V gene data show CDR1 as SGHRS and CDR2 as YFSETQ. The CDR3 nucleotides are TGCGCCAGCAGCTTGGGGACTAGCGGGAACGAGCAGTACTTC. Translation: CASSLGTSGNEQYF.

J is TRBJ2-1 and V is TRBV6-5; a possible D gene is TRBD2 (6 bases). The CDR3 totals 16 residues. Germline V gene lookup returns CDR1 MNHEY and CDR2 SVGAGI. Trimming stripped 3 bases from V and 5 bases from J, with 17 bases between. As DNA, the CDR3 is TGTGCCAGCAGTTATGGGGGGTTCGGGAGTCACAATGAGCAGTTCTTC. Translation: CASSYGGFGSHNEQFF.

This chain links TRBV4-3 with TRBJ2-7, with D possibly TRBD1 on 5 matching bases. The CDR3 is made up of 17 amino acids. V was cut by 0 bases and J by 0 bases, with 15 bases left in between. The germline V gene encodes CDR1 LGHNA and CDR2 YSLEER. Here the CDR3 DNA reads TGCGCCAGCAGCCAAGACGGTGGCTTAGGGGCCTCCTACGAGCAGTACTTC. Residues: CASSQDGGLGASYEQYF.

The chain's CDR3 is CASSLRVDKNIQYF. The CDR3 nucleotides read TGTGCCAGCAGTTTGCGGGTGGACAAAAACATTCAGTACTTC. The chain is built from TRBV12-3 or TRBV12-4 and TRBJ2-4; D is possibly TRBD2 (5 bases). This CDR3 contains 14 residues. V lost 3 bases and J 3 bases, leaving 9 bases between the germline ends.

The V and J genes are TRBV30 and TRBJ2-3; 8 nucleotides match TRBD2. V dropped 3 bases and J dropped 4; count of bases not matched to a gene: 6. Germline V gives CDR1 GTSNPN, CDR2 SVGIG (reference sequence). There are 14 residues in the CDR3. CDR3 in DNA: TGTGCCTGGAGACAAACGGGAGGGCCAGATACGCAGTATTTT. Its translation: CAWRQTGGPDTQYF.

This clonotype has a count of ten or more. The gene calls are TRBV4-2 and TRBJ2-5; weak D call: TRBD1 (5 bases). V was clipped by 3 bases and J by 1 base, with 12 bases between them. The CDR3 is made up of 15 amino acids. CDR1 and CDR2 from the germline V gene are LGHNA and YNFKEQ. The CDR3 sequence is CASSQPRATQETQYF. Here the CDR3 DNA reads TGTGCCAGCAGCCAGCCCAGGGCAACCCAAGAGACCCAGTACTTC.